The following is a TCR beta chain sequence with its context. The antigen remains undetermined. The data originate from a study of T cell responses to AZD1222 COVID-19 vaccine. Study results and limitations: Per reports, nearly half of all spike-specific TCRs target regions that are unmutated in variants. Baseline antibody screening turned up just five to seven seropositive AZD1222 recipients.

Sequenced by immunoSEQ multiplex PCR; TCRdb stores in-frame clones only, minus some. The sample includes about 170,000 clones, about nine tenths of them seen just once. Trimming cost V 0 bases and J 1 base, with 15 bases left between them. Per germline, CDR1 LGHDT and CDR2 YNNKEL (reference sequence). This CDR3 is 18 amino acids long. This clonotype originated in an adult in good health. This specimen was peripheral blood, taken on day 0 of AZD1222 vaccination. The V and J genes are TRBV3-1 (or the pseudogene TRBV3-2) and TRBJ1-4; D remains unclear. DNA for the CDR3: TGTGCCAGCAGCCAAGACAGTCCACAGAGTATAACTAATGAAAAACTGTTTTTT. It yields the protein CASSQDSPQSITNEKLFF.